This T cell receptor (beta chain) was recorded in a study of T cell responses to AZD1222 COVID-19 vaccine. Study-level findings and limits: Increased Spike-specific TCR breadth and depth were observed after two AZD1222 doses. Clonal diversity may have been underestimated in mostly white British donors. The study sampled repertoires only after the peak T cell response.

Generated by immunoSEQ multiplex PCR, the TCRdb table keeps only in-frame clones and is missing some. The sample shows 130,000 or so clones, more than 75% of them seen only once. The CDR3 contains 15 residues. V shed 6 bases and J 5 bases; nucleotides not matched to a gene: 7. In germline, CDR1 is SEHNR, CDR2 FQNEAQ (reference sequence). About this clone itself: Its target is not known.

The sample in question was peripheral blood, obtained on day 0 of AZD1222 vaccination. This chain uses TRBV7-9 with TRBJ2-5; 12 nucleotides align to TRBD2. The TCR comes from an adult in good health. CDR3 sequence reads: CASRLAGGSRETQYF. For the CDR3, the DNA is TGTGCCAGCAGGCTAGCGGGGGGGTCCCGGGAGACCCAGTACTTC.